This TCR beta chain came from a study of cytomegalovirus exposure and HLA in healthy donors. As to this clone: Its specificity is not known.

Study-wide results and limits: In a later analysis, TCR beta V- and J-gene trimming showed a link to a missense DCLRE1C variant.

The CDR3 loop spans 15 amino acids. The germline V and J ends were trimmed by 5 bases and 0 bases, with 13 bases remaining between them. Germline CDR1 MNHEY, CDR2 SVGAGI. Use of 60 Vbeta and 13 Jbeta primers characterized the PCR. Authors' analysis steps: Approximately 78 million unique TCR beta chains, some 10 million of them shared, were counted by a later analysis. The data were produced by immunoSEQ multiplex PCR, yet TCRdb's version contains in-frame clones alone and is incomplete. Clonal size and the V and J genes are those of that table, whereas D and trimming came from the DNA. There are about 89,000 clones in the sample; roughly two thirds occur only once, and roughly 6.7% lies in the top ten. Donors sampled were nominally healthy, though unrecorded immune exposures were likely.

Sequencing input: PBMCs. The clonotype comes from a woman in her thirties in good health and CMV-seronegative. The chain links TRBV6-5 to TRBJ2-5; no definite D call. Written as DNA, the CDR3 is TGTGCCAGCAGTCCCCTCGCACGGTACCAAGAGACCCAGTACTTC. Amino acids: CASSPLARYQETQYF.